The clone carrying this T cell receptor beta chain appeared many times. TCRdb re-analysed the 5' RACE reads in MiXCR, keeping a single row per CDR3 protein. Of roughly 310,000 distinct CDR3 sequences in the sample, roughly 4% were seen once. This sample stems from a study of T cells after yellow fever vaccination. V was pared by 1 base and J by 7 bases, with 14 bases between. Per germline, CDR1 DFQATT and CDR2 SNEGSKA (reference sequence). The length of the CDR3 is 14 residues. The sequence was obtained from a man between 18 and 29 years old who received the YFV17D yellow fever vaccine. Sequences were derived from PBMCs, sampled on the day of the yellow fever booster vaccination. This sequence joins TRBV20-1 and TRBJ1-5, with a tentative D call TRBD1 (6 bases). The CDR3 bases are TGCAGTGCTAGAGTATTTAGGACAGACCAGCCCCAGCATTTT. Protein product: CSARVFRTDQPQHF.